These 11 T cell receptor beta chains were sequenced from one sample in a study of blood T cells in healthy people across ages. A J-beta primer mix and a sample-barcoded 5' primer were used in a second PCR of about 7 to 11 cycles. Via MiXCR, TCRdb re-called the 5' RACE reads, giving one row per CDR3 protein. The sample shows hundreds of thousands of distinct CDR3 sequences, around 48% of them seen only once. Sequenced sample: blood. These receptors all stem from a man aged 25-45 years in good health.

In DNA form, the CDR3 reads TGTGCCACCAGGGGGCCGGCGAATCCCAATGAGCAGTTCTTC. Translating it yields CATRGPANPNEQFF. This rearrangement joins TRBV6-6 to TRBJ2-1; 8 bases are shared with TRBD1. Looked up from germline, CDR1 is MNHNY and CDR2 is SVGAGI (reference sequence). V trimming: 10 bases; J trimming: 6 bases; junction bases outside the gene matches: 11. CDR3 length equals 14 residues.

The V gene is TRBV4-1, the J gene TRBJ2-1, with D perhaps matching TRBD1 (6 bases). This CDR3 region has 15 residues. Germline loops: CDR1 MGHRA, CDR2 YSYEKL. Deletions cut 3 bases from V and 6 bases from J, with 15 bases between. The CDR3 loop is CASSQQGNGGNEQFF. In nucleotides, the CDR3 is TGCGCCAGCAGCCAGCAGGGGAATGGGGGCAATGAGCAGTTCTTC.

This clonotype was counted between two and nine times. V is TRBV20-1 and J is TRBJ1-1, with D uncertain. The CDR3 extends over 14 amino acids. Germline V gene sequence: CDR1 DFQATT, CDR2 SNEGSKA (reference sequence). Trimming left V 3 bases short and J 0 bases short, with 11 bases between. DNA of the CDR3: TGCAGTGCTAGCTCAAACAGAGTGAACACTGAAGCTTTCTTT. Its translation: CSASSNRVNTEAFF.

V is TRBV7-9 and J is TRBJ1-1; 7 nucleotides line up with TRBD1. The V segment lost 4 bases and the J segment 1 base; nucleotides outside the gene matches: 9. Germline V gene data show CDR1 as SEHNR and CDR2 as FQNEAQ (reference sequence). CDR3 length equals 16 residues. DNA of the CDR3: TGTGCCAGCAGCTCCGATGAAGGGGGCGCGAACACTGAAGCTTTCTTT. Translating it yields CASSSDEGGANTEAFF. The whole variable domain, filled in from reference TRBV7-9 and TRBJ1-1, reads DTGVSQNPRHKITKRGQNVTFRCDPISEHNRLYWYRQTLGQGPEFLTYFQNEAQLEKSRLLSDRFSAERPKGSFSTLEIQRTEQGDSAMYLCASSSDEGGANTEAFFGQGTRLTVV.

The chain combines TRBV29-1 with TRBJ2-5; D not resolved. Trimming pared 3 bases from V and 1 base from J, leaving 6 bases between. Germline CDR1 is SQVTM and CDR2 is ANQGSEA. The CDR3 extends over 12 amino acids. Here the CDR3 reads CSVEMTQETQYF. CDR3 nucleotide sequence: TGCAGCGTTGAGATGACCCAAGAGACCCAGTACTTC. Supplemented by reference TRBV29-1 and TRBJ2-5, the full variable domain reads SAVISQKPSRDICQRGTSLTIQCQVDSQVTMMFWYRQQPGQSLTLIATANQGSEATYESGFVIDKFPISRPNLTFSTLTVSNMSPEDSSIYLCSVEMTQETQYFGPGTRLLVL.

This clonotype was seen only a few times. The chain couples TRBV2 to TRBJ2-7; D call uncertain. Germline V lookup: CDR1 SNHLY, CDR2 FYNNEI. Trimming removed 1 base at V and 7 bases at J, with 8 bases between. The CDR3 has 12 residues. CDR3 loop: CASSEGAVEQYF. The CDR3 nucleotides read TGTGCCAGCAGTGAAGGGGCAGTAGAGCAGTACTTC.

This chain joins TRBV4-1 and TRBJ2-7; 9 nucleotides agree with TRBD1. The end of the DNA aligns better with TRBJ2-5, so the J call may be wrong. Germline CDR1 MGHRA, CDR2 YSYEKL. The CDR3 extends over 14 amino acids. CDR3 residues: CASSLQGALQTQYF. The CDR3 coding sequence is TGCGCCAGCAGCCTACAGGGGGCACTGCAGACCCAGTACTTC.

V usage is TRBV9 and J usage is TRBJ2-3; 9 nucleotides align to TRBD2. V trimming: 0 bases; J trimming: 0 bases; junction bases outside the gene matches: 5. The CDR3 sequence is 17 residues long. Germline CDR1 is SGDLS and CDR2 is YYNGEE. The CDR3 region is CASSVVGLAGSTDTQYF. The CDR3 bases are TGTGCCAGCAGCGTAGTAGGTCTAGCGGGGAGCACAGATACGCAGTATTTT.

The table lists this clonotype with a few counts. CDR3 loop: CSARDARHPETQYF. CDR3 nucleotides: TGCAGTGCTAGAGACGCCAGGCACCCAGAGACCCAGTACTTC. The genes are TRBV20-1 and TRBJ2-5; the D is unclear. With 0 bases removed from V and 4 bases from J, the gap between germline ends came to 12 bases. In germline, CDR1 is DFQATT, CDR2 SNEGSKA (reference sequence). There are 14 residues in the CDR3.

The rearrangement links TRBV4-1 to TRBJ2-3; D perhaps matches TRBD2 (6 bases). The germline V and J ends were trimmed by 8 bases and 5 bases, with 14 bases remaining between them. The CDR3 is 13 residues long. Per germline, CDR1 MGHRA and CDR2 YSYEKL. CDR3 amino acids: CASRPSGVDTQYF. Written as DNA, the CDR3 is TGCGCCAGCCGGCCCTCGGGGGTAGATACGCAGTATTTT.

The J gene is TRBJ2-2, the V gene TRBV24-1, with D possibly being TRBD1 (5 bases). Germline V gene sequence: CDR1 KGHDR, CDR2 SFDVKD. V dropped 9 bases and J dropped 7 bases, with 8 bases sitting between them. This CDR3 has 11 amino acids. Written as DNA, the CDR3 is TGTGCCACCTCCCAGGGCGGGGAGCTGTTTTTT. This encodes CATSQGGELFF.